This TCR beta chain was sequenced in a study of T cell responses to AZD1222 COVID-19 vaccine (dated by TCRdb to the early 2020s). Study-level background: TCR sequencing covered fewer than 250 trial participants: about 210 given two doses of AZD1222 and approximately 26 given two doses of MenACWY control vaccine. Trial participants were enrolled by age into subgroups of 18-55, 56-69 and 70-plus years, and about 150, 27 and 61 TCR-sequenced participants, respectively, were included in these subgroups. Paper-wide results and their limitations: The vaccine-associated CD4 TCRs covered the entire spike protein, and the dominant responses fell in regions 160-218 and 743-854. Most participants were white British and females outnumbered males, and the authors suggested that clonal diversity may have been underestimated. Spike-specific TCR breadth and depth rose significantly after two AZD1222 doses compared with day 0 and with MenACWY recipients. Because no day 14 peak-response samples were available, the repertoires could be characterized only after the peak T cell response. Conclusions about previously exposed vaccinees are limited, since just a handful of AZD1222 recipients were seropositive for SARS-CoV-2 at baseline. Reportedly, almost half of the unique spike-specific TCRs recognized epitopes lying outside the regions that are mutated in the B.1.351 and B.1.1.7 variants. The 56-69-year group was small, and its depth increase did not reach significance, likely because of low power.

The time point label for this specimen denotes: about 28 days (+/-7) after the second vaccine dose. AZD1222 recipients whose second dose came at about 4 weeks and those whose second dose came at about 12 weeks were combined into one group, since spike-specific TCR depth and breadth did not differ between the two schedules. Vaccinee samples came from UK trials COV001 and COV002, including a single-blind randomized controlled phase 2/3 trial of AZD1222 (ChAdOx1 nCoV-19) in healthy adults. For TCRbeta chain sequencing, PBMC samples from trial participants were taken at day 0 and at day 28 after the second dose. From cysteine to phenylalanine, the CDR3 is 14 amino acids long. Only the CDR3 portion is preserved as DNA: 42 bases, with reading frame beginning at the first base. Clipping removes 5 bases from V and 2 bases from J, with 5 as the unmatched junction base count. CDR1 and CDR2, looked up from the germline V gene, are MNHEY and SVGAGI.

The CDR3 regions of human TCRbeta chains were analyzed by immunosequencing. As for the original processing: Repertoire TCRs were checked for matches against a reference library of SARS-CoV-2-specific TCRs that had been generated using the MIRA antigen-specificity platform. Breadth was defined as the fraction of unique TCRs that were SARS-CoV-2-associated, and depth was defined as the fraction of total T cells that were SARS-CoV-2-associated. Using the MIRA data, each spike-specific TCR was mapped to the spike region that the TCR reacts to and placed in a CD4 or CD8 class. Log10-transformed breadth and depth values were compared by one-way ANOVA with Sidak's multiple comparisons tests. TCRdb holds this immuneACCESS table with in-frame rearrangements only. Some clones are missing; in checked studies, unresolved V genes explain under half, and the rest has no known cause. V and J calls plus clone size are reproduced from that table; the DNA served to infer D and trimming. The sample contains 88,000 or so clones, 70% to 90% of them found a single time. 5% of the sample goes to the ten largest clones.

A remark on this clone: It lacks a known antigen. No base-level quality is on record; no much larger clone is a single base apart.

This receptor was obtained from an adult who received the AZD1222 COVID-19 vaccine. This sample comprised peripheral blood, obtained 28 days after the second AZD1222 dose. The chain is assembled from TRBV6-5 and TRBJ2-7, with 8 central nucleotides matching TRBD1. The nucleotides read TGTGCCAGCAGTCCGGACAGGGTCACCTACGAGCAGTACTTC. Its product reads: CASSPDRVTYEQYF.